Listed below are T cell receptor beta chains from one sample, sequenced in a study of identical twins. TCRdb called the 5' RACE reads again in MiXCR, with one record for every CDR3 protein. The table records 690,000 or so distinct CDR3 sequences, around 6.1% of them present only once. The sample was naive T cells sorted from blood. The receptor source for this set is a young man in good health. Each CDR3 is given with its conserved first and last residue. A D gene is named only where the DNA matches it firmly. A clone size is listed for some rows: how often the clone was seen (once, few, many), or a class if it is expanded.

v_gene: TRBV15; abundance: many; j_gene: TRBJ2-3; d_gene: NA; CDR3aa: CATFVTDTQYF; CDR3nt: TGTGCCACCTTCGTCACAGATACGCAGTATTTT
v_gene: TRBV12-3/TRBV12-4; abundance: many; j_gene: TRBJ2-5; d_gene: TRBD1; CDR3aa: CASSLKGAETQYF; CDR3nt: TGTGCCAGCAGTTTGAAGGGGGCTGAGACCCAGTACTTC
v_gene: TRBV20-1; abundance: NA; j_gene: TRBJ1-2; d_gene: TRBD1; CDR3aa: CSARPIGTGLYGYTF; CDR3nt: TGCAGTGCTAGACCCATCGGGACAGGGCTCTATGGCTACACCTTC
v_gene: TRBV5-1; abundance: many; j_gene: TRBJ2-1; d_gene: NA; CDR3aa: CASSLAVGSTNEQFF; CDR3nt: TGCGCCAGCAGCTTGGCCGTCGGGAGTACGAATGAGCAGTTCTTC
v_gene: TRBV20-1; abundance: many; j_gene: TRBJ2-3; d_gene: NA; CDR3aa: CTLTWRNTQYF; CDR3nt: TGCACGTTAACTTGGAGAAATACGCAGTATTTT
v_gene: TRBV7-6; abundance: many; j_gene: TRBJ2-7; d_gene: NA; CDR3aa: CASSLDLSSEQYF; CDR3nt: TGTGCCAGCAGCCTTGACTTGTCCAGCGAGCAGTACTTC
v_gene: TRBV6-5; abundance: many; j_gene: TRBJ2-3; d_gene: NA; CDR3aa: CASSYYGAPDTQYF; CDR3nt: TGTGCCAGCAGTTATTATGGGGCCCCAGATACGCAGTATTTT
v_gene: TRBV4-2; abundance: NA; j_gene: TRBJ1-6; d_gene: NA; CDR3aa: CASSQEGKSSSYNSPLHF; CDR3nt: TGTGCCAGCAGCCAAGAGGGCAAATCTAGCTCCTATAATTCACCCCTCCACTTT
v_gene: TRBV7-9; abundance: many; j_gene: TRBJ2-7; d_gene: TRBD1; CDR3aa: CASSTYRDRGDYEQYF; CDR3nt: TGTGCCAGCAGCACTTACCGGGACAGGGGAGACTACGAGCAGTACTTC
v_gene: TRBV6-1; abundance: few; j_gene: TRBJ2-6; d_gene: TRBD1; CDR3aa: CASSDRGRGANVLTF; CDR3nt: TGTGCCAGCAGCGACAGGGGAAGAGGGGCCAACGTCCTGACTTTC
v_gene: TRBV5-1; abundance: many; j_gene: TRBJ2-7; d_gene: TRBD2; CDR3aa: CASSLGTTSGMGEQYF; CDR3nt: TGCGCCAGCAGCTTGGGTACTACTAGCGGGATGGGCGAGCAGTACTTC
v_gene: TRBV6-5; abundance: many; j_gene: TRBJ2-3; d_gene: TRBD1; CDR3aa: CASSFGTGSIDTQYF; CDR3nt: TGTGCCAGCAGTTTCGGGACAGGGTCTATTGATACGCAGTATTTT
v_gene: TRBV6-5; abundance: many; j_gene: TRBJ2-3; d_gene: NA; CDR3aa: CASSYGGPSTDTQYF; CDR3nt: TGTGCCAGCAGTTACGGAGGACCTAGCACAGATACGCAGTATTTT
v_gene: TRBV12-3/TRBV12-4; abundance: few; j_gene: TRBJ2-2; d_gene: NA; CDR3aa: CITDSNTGELFF; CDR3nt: TGTATTACGGATTCTAACACCGGGGAGCTGTTTTTT
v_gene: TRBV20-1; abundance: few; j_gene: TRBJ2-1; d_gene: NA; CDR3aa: CSARDPRTDNEQFF; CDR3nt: TGCAGTGCTAGAGATCCCCGGACAGACAATGAGCAGTTCTTC